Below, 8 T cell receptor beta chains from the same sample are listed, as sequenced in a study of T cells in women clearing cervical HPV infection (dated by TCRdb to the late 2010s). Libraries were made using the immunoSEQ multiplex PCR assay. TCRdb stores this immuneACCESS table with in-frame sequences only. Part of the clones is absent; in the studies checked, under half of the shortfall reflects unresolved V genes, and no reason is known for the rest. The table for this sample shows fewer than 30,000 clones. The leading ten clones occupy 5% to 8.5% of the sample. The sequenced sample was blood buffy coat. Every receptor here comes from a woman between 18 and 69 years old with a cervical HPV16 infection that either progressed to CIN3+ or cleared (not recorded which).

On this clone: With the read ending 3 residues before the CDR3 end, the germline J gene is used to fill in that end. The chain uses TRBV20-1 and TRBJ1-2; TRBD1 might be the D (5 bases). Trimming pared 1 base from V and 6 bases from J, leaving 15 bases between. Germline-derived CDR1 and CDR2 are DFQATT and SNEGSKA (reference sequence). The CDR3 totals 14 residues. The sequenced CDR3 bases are TGCAGTGCTAGAGTCGGGGGGGGTTCCAATGGC. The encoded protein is CSARVGGGSNG. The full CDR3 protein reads CSARVGGGSNGYTF.

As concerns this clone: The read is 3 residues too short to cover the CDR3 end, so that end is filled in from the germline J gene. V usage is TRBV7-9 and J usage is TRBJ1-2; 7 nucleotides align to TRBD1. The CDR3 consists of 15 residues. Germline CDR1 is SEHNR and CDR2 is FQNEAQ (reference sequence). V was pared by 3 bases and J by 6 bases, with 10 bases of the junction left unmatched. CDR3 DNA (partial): TGTGCCAGCAGCTTGGGAGGGGGCGCGAGGAATGGC. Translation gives CASSLGGGARNG. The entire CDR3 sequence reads CASSLGGGARNGYTF.

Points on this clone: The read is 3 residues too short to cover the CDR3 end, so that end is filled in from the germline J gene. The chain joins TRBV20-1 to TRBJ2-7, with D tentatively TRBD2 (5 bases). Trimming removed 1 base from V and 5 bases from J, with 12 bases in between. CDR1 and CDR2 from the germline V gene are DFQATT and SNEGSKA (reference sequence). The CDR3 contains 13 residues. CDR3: CSARGPSSDEQYF. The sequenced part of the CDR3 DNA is TGCAGTGCTAGAGGGCCTAGCTCAGACGAG.

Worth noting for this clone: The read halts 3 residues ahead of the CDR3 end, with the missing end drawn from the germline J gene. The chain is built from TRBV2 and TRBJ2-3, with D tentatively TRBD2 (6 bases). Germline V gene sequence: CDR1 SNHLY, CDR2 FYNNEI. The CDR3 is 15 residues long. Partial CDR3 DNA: TGTGCCAGCGGGAAGGGGACTCACACGGGGGAGACG. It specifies CASGKGTHTGET. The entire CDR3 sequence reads CASGKGTHTGETQYF.

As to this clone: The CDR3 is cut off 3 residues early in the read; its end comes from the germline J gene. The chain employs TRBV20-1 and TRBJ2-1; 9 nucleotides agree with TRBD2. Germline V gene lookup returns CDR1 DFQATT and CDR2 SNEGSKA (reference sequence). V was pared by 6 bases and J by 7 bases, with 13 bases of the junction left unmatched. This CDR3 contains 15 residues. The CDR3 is CSATRALAGSNEQFF. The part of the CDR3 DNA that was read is TGCAGTGCAACCCGAGCCCTAGCGGGAAGTAATGAG.

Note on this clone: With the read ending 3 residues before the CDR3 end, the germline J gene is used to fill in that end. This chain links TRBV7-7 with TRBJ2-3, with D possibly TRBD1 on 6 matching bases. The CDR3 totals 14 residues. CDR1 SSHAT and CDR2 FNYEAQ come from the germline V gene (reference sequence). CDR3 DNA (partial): TGTGCCAGCAGCTCCCGGGACAATCAAGAGACG. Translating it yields CASSSRDNQET. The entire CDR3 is CASSSRDNQETQYF.

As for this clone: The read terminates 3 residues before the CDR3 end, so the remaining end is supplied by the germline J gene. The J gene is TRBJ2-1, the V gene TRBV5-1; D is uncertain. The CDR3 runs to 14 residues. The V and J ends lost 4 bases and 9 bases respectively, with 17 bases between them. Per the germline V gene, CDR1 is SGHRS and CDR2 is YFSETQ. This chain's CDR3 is CASSPSPLAVEQFF. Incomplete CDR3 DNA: TGCGCCAGCAGCCCCTCCCCCTTGGCAGTTGAG.

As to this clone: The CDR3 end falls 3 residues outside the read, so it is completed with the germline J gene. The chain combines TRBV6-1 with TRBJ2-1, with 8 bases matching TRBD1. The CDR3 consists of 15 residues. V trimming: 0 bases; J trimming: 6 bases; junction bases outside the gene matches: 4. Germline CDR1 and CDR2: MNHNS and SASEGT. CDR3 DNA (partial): TGTGCCAGCAGTGAAGCGGGACAGGTTTTCAATGAG. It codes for CASSEAGQVFNE. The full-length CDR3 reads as CASSEAGQVFNEQFF.